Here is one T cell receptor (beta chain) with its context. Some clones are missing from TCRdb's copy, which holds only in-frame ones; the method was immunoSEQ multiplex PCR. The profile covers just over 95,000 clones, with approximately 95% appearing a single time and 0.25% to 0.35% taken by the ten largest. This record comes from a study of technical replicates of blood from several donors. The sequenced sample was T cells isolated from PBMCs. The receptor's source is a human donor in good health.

For the CDR3, the DNA is TGTGCCAGTAGTCTCGGGGGACGGACGATTGGAAAACTGTTTTTT. This codes for CASSLGGRTIGKLFF. The rearrangement links TRBV19 to TRBJ1-4; tentatively, D is TRBD1 (5 bases). V gave up 5 bases and J gave up 10 bases, with 20 bases separating them. The CDR3 has 15 residues. Germline CDR1 and CDR2: LNHDA and SQIVND (reference sequence).